One sample yielded the 24 T cell receptor beta chains listed below, sequenced in a study of T cell changes during pregnancy in multiple sclerosis (dated by TCRdb to the late 2010s). Library construction relied on the immunoSEQ multiplex PCR assay. TCRdb holds this immuneACCESS table with in-frame rearrangements only. Some clones are missing; in checked studies, unresolved V genes explain under half, and the rest has no known cause. This sample gives nearly 110,000 clones in total; 75% to 95% of them show up just once. Jointly, the top ten make up around 1.6% of the sample. This specimen was peripheral blood, taken before pregnancy. These TCRs come from a female donor with multiple sclerosis, enrolled in a pregnancy study.

In DNA form, the CDR3 reads TGTGCCATACTAGCGGGAGAAGATACCTCCTACAATGAGCAGTTCTTC. Translated: CAILAGEDTSYNEQFF. The chain combines TRBV10-3 with TRBJ2-1; 11 positions match TRBD2. Germline-derived CDR1 and CDR2 are ENHRY and SYGVKD. The CDR3 runs 16 residues. The V and J ends lost 9 bases and 0 bases, in that order; junction bases with no gene match: 7.

The chain is built from TRBV5-1 and TRBJ1-1, with 7 positions matching TRBD1. Germline-derived CDR1 and CDR2 are SGHRS and YFSETQ. Germline trimming cut 2 bases from V and 3 bases from J; bases unmatched to any gene: 10. This CDR3 region has 16 residues. CDR3 amino acids: CASSFGRGASYTEAFF. CDR3 nucleotides: TGCGCCAGCAGCTTCGGCAGGGGGGCTTCGTACACTGAAGCTTTCTTT.

The CDR3 reads CASSFPPGQTNYGYTF. DNA for the CDR3: TGTGCCAGCAGTTTCCCACCGGGACAGACGAACTATGGCTACACCTTC. The chain recombines TRBV28 with TRBJ1-2; 7 bases align to TRBD1. CDR1 and CDR2 (germline): MDHEN, SYDVKM. This CDR3 has 16 residues. The trim removed 3 bases at V and 2 bases at J, leaving 9 bases unmatched.

J is TRBJ1-2 and V is TRBV5-6; no clear D gene. Germline V gene sequence: CDR1 SGHDT, CDR2 YYEEEE. V was trimmed by 3 bases and J by 0 bases, leaving 12 bases between them. The length of the CDR3 is 15 residues. CDR3 sequence: CASSSGLDSNYGYTF. CDR3 in DNA: TGTGCCAGCAGCTCCGGACTTGACTCTAACTATGGCTACACCTTC.

This rearrangement joins TRBV5-5 to TRBJ2-1, with TRBD2 matching over 12 bases. This CDR3 has 18 residues. V gave up 2 bases and J gave up 3 bases; unmatched junction bases: 9. Germline V gives CDR1 SGHKS, CDR2 YYEKEE (reference sequence). This CDR3 reads CASSFGPGTSGFYNEQFF. The CDR3 region has the DNA TGTGCCAGCAGCTTTGGTCCCGGGACTAGCGGGTTCTACAATGAGCAGTTCTTC. Combining the CDR3 with reference TRBV5-5 and TRBJ2-1 gives the whole variable domain DAGVTQSPTHLIKTRGQQVTLRCSPISGHKSVSWYQQVLGQGPQFIFQYYEKEERGRGNFPDRFSARQFPNYSSELNVNALLLGDSALYLCASSFGPGTSGFYNEQFFGPGTRLTVL.

This chain joins TRBV19 and TRBJ1-1; no clear D gene. CDR1 and CDR2 (germline): LNHDA, SQIVND (reference sequence). The CDR3 contains 12 residues. Trimming removed 3 bases from V and 4 bases from J, with 6 bases in between. For the CDR3, the DNA is TGTGCCAGTAGTATGGGGAGCACTGAAGCTTTCTTT. Amino acids: CASSMGSTEAFF.

The chain carries TRBV11-3 and TRBJ2-6, with D hard to call. Trimming removed 0 bases at V and 0 bases at J, with 3 bases between. CDR1 and CDR2 from the germline V gene are SGHNT and YENEEA. This CDR3 has 15 amino acids. The CDR3 DNA follows: TGTGCCAGCAGCTTAGACAGCTCTGGGGCCAACGTCCTGACTTTC. Its protein is CASSLDSSGANVLTF.

As DNA, the CDR3 is TGTGCCAGCAGCTCGACAGGGGGTACCTCCGAGCAGTACTTC. This encodes CASSSTGGTSEQYF. The gene calls are TRBV7-3 and TRBJ2-7; 9 bases line up with TRBD1. Per germline, CDR1 SGHTA and CDR2 FQGTGA. This CDR3 is 14 amino acids long. Germline trimming cut 4 bases from V and 6 bases from J; bases unmatched to any gene: 7.

This chain links TRBV11-3 with TRBJ1-2, with 8 nucleotides matching TRBD1. Germline V CDR1 and CDR2: SGHNT, YENEEA. The CDR3 totals 13 residues. J gave up 2 bases and V 6 bases, and 2 bases lay outside the gene matches. The CDR3 nucleotides read TGTGCCAGCAGTCAGGGGGCGAACTATGGCTACACCTTC. Translation: CASSQGANYGYTF.

The chain employs TRBV2 and TRBJ1-3; D is unresolved. The CDR3 is 18 amino acids. V was pared by 2 bases and J by 0 bases, with 17 bases between. Germline CDR1 is SNHLY and CDR2 is FYNNEI. CDR3 coding DNA: TGTGCCAGCAGTGAAAGGTTCTTAGGAGGCTCCTCTGGAAACACCATATATTTT. Protein sequence: CASSERFLGGSSGNTIYF.

This sequence joins TRBV19 and TRBJ2-1; 7 bases are a match to TRBD2. This CDR3 is built from 15 residues. The junction had 10 bases not matched to a gene; V was cut back by 6 bases and J by 5 bases. Germline CDR1 and CDR2: LNHDA and SQIVND (reference sequence). CDR3 in amino acids: CASRNQAGAHNEQFF. CDR3 in DNA: TGTGCCAGTAGAAATCAGGCGGGAGCACACAATGAGCAGTTCTTC.

V and J are TRBV5-5 and TRBJ2-5; 8 nucleotides match TRBD2. The junction had 10 bases not matched to a gene; V was cut back by 4 bases and J by 5 bases. Germline CDR1 is SGHKS and CDR2 is YYEKEE (reference sequence). The CDR3 loop spans 15 amino acids. CDR3 amino acids: CASSPRGSGTETQYF. The CDR3 DNA reads as TGTGCCAGCAGCCCCCGGGGTAGCGGGACCGAGACCCAGTACTTC.

The genes are TRBV10-3 and TRBJ1-3; D is undetermined. Germline V gene sequence: CDR1 ENHRY, CDR2 SYGVKD. The CDR3 length is 15 residues. Trimming removed 3 bases at V and 1 base at J, with 10 bases between. The DNA for the CDR3 is TGTGCCATCAGTGAAGCGGGTTTTTCTGGAAACACCATATATTTT. Its protein is CAISEAGFSGNTIYF.

This CDR3 is CASSTGTSGLYEQYF. In DNA, the CDR3 is TGTGCCAGTAGTACAGGGACTAGCGGACTCTACGAGCAGTACTTC. The chain recombines TRBV19 with TRBJ2-7; 11 bases match TRBD2. Germline V gene data show CDR1 as LNHDA and CDR2 as SQIVND (reference sequence). The CDR3 runs 15 residues. V gave up 4 bases and J gave up 3 bases; unmatched junction bases: 5.

The V call is TRBV9, the J call TRBJ1-1; D perhaps matches TRBD1 (5 bases). The CDR3 is 13 residues long. Germline V gives CDR1 SGDLS, CDR2 YYNGEE. V gave up 0 bases and J gave up 6 bases, with 9 bases separating them. The CDR3 sequence is CASSVGGRAEAFF. The CDR3 nucleotides read TGTGCCAGCAGCGTAGGGGGGAGGGCTGAAGCTTTCTTT.

The rearrangement uses TRBV28 and TRBJ1-6; D not resolved. The V end lost 4 bases, the J end lost 7 bases, and 14 bases lay between the germline ends. This CDR3 is built from 15 residues. Germline V gives CDR1 MDHEN, CDR2 SYDVKM. CDR3 sequence: CASSSPTSPNSPLHF. CDR3 nucleotides: TGTGCCAGCAGTTCCCCGACAAGTCCGAATTCACCCCTCCACTTT.

A remark on this clone: The junction and the germline gene differ at one end; a read error may be behind it. The chain uses TRBV7-7 and TRBJ2-5; weak D call: TRBD2 (5 bases). Germline CDR1 and CDR2: SSHAT and FNYEAQ (reference sequence). The CDR3 sequence is 15 residues long. CDR3 loop: CASSRYPSLKETQYF. In nucleotides, the CDR3 is TGTGCTAGCAGCCGCTATCCTAGCCTCAAAGAGACCCAGTACTTC.

The V and J genes are TRBV2 and TRBJ2-5; perhaps TRBD1 as D (5 bases). Trimming removed 1 base at V and 5 bases at J, with 14 bases between. CDR3 length: 15 amino acids. CDR1 SNHLY and CDR2 FYNNEI come from the germline V gene. CDR3 nucleotides: TGTGCCAGCAGTGAAGAGACAGCGTCTAGGGAGACCCAGTACTTC. Translated, it gives CASSEETASRETQYF.

The chain couples TRBV2 to TRBJ1-6; 8 nucleotides match TRBD1. Germline V gives CDR1 SNHLY, CDR2 FYNNEI. The CDR3 is made up of 15 amino acids. With V trimmed by 5 bases and J by 6 bases, 6 bases remained unmatched. The CDR3 loop reads CASSKGQALNSPLHF. The CDR3 nucleotides are TGTGCCAGCAGTAAGGGACAGGCACTTAATTCACCCCTCCACTTT.

This clone occurred once. The rearrangement joins TRBV6-6 to TRBJ1-1; D remains unclear. Deletions cut 7 bases from V and 4 bases from J, with 16 bases between. Germline CDR1 reads MNHNY; CDR2 reads SVGAGI (reference sequence). The CDR3 loop spans 14 amino acids. CDR3: CASIEQRSGTEAFF. Written as DNA, the CDR3 is TGTGCCAGCATAGAACAGCGGTCTGGCACTGAAGCTTTCTTT.

The V and J genes are TRBV6-5 and TRBJ2-7; D possibly corresponds to TRBD2 (5 bases). Germline V CDR1 and CDR2: MNHEY, SVGAGI. CDR3 size: 15 residues. Trimming cost V 2 bases and J 6 bases, with 17 bases left between them. As DNA, the CDR3 is TGTGCCAGCAGTTACGGCTCCCGGGGTACGGGCGAGCAGTACTTC. It encodes CASSYGSRGTGEQYF.

This sequence joins TRBV2 and TRBJ2-7, with 13 bases fitting TRBD2. Trimming cost V 1 base and J 6 bases; bases outside gene matches: 12. Germline V gives CDR1 SNHLY, CDR2 FYNNEI. The CDR3 is 18 amino acids. The CDR3 region is CASSEEARPGLAGVEQYF. Here the CDR3 DNA reads TGTGCCAGCAGTGAAGAGGCGCGCCCCGGACTAGCGGGAGTCGAGCAGTACTTC.

The CDR3 bases are TGTGCCAGCAGCGGGAACCGCCTGACTAGCGGGAGGAGTGGTGAGCAGTTCTTC. It specifies CASSGNRLTSGRSGEQFF. This chain joins TRBV13 and TRBJ2-1, with 13 bases fitting TRBD2. The junction had 16 bases not matched to a gene; V was cut back by 5 bases and J by 9 bases. The CDR3 has 18 amino acids. Germline CDR1 and CDR2: PRHDT and FYEKMQ (reference sequence).

The V and J genes are TRBV18 and TRBJ2-5; D not certain. The CDR3 has 14 amino acids. Germline V gene sequence: CDR1 KGHSH, CDR2 LQKENI. Trimming pared 5 bases from V and 0 bases from J, leaving 10 bases between. CDR3 DNA: TGTGCCAGCTCAGTCCGCCGGTACCAAGAGACCCAGTACTTC. Its translation: CASSVRRYQETQYF.